The clone carrying this T cell receptor (beta chain) was counted only a few times. Its antigen is not identified. The data belong to a study of response to subunit inactivated influenza vaccine. Study-wide results and limits: Few additional T cells are recruited per seasonal influenza vaccination, authors suggested.

TCRdb used MiXCR to reprocess the RT-PCR reads, holding one entry per CDR3 protein. Of about 610,000 distinct CDR3 sequences detected, approximately 15% appear once; the ten largest clones hold 11%. The V gene lost 2 bases and the J gene lost 5 bases, with 12 bases spanning the gap. The CDR3 length is 14 residues. This TCR was sampled from a man in his forties or fifties who received an inactivated influenza vaccine. Here the sequenced sample was PBMCs from blood, taken roughly 13 days after vaccination. The rearrangement joins TRBV12-3 or TRBV12-4 to TRBJ2-5; D could derive from TRBD1 or TRBD2 (5 bases each). CDR3 in amino acids: CASSLLGTLETQYF. The CDR3 nucleotides are TGTGCCAGCAGTTTACTTGGGACCCTGGAGACCCAGTACTTC.